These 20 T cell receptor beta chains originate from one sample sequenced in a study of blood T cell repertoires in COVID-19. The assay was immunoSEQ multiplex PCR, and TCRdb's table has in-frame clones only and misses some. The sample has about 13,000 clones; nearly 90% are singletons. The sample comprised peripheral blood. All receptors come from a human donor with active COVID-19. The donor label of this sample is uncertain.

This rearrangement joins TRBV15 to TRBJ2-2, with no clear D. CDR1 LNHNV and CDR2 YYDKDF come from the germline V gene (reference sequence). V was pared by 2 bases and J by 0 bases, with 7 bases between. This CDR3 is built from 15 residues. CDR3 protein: CATSRQVANTGELFF. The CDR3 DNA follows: TGTGCCACCAGCAGACAGGTCGCGAACACCGGGGAGCTGTTTTTT.

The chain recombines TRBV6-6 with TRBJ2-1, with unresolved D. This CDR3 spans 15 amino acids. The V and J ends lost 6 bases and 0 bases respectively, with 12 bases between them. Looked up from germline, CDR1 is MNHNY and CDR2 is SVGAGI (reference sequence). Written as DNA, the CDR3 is TGTGCCAGCAGATCTACTCCTAGCTCCTACAATGAGCAGTTCTTC. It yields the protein CASRSTPSSYNEQFF.

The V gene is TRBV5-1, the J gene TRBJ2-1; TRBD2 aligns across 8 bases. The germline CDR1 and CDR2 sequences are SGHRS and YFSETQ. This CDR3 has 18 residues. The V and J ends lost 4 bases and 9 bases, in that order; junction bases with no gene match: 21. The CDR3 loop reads CASSRQGSGEKGRGEQFF. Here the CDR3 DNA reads TGCGCCAGCAGCCGCCAGGGTAGCGGGGAAAAGGGACGAGGTGAGCAGTTCTTC.

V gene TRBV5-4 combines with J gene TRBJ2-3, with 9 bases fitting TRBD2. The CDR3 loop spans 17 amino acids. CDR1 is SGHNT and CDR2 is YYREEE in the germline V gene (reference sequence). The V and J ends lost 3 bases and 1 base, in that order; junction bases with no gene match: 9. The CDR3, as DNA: TGTGCCAGCAGCTCCCAGCGGGGGGCCTCAGGCACAGATACGCAGTATTTT. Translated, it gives CASSSQRGASGTDTQYF.

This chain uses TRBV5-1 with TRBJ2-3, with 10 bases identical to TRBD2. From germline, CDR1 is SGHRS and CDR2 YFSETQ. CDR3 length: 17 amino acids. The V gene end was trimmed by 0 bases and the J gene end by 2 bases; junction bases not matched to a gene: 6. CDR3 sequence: CASSLALAGPVTDTQYF. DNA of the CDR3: TGCGCCAGCAGCTTGGCACTAGCGGGGCCCGTCACAGATACGCAGTATTTT. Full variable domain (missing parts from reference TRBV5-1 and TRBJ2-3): KAGVTQTPRYLIKTRGQQVTLSCSPISGHRSVSWYQQTPGQGLQFLFEYFSETQRNKGNFPGRFSGRQFSNSRSEMNVSTLELGDSALYLCASSLALAGPVTDTQYFGPGTRLTVL.

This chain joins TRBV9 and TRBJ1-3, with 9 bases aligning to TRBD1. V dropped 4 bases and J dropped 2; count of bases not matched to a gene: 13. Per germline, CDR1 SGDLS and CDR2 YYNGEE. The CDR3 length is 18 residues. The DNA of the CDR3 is TGTGCCAGCAGCCCCTATCCCGAGGACAGGGGAACTGGAAACACCATATATTTT. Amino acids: CASSPYPEDRGTGNTIYF. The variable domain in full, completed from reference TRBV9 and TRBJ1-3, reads DSGVTQTPKHLITATGQRVTLRCSPRSGDLSVYWYQQSLDQGLQFLIQYYNGEERAKGNILERFSAQQFPDLHSELNLSSLELGDSALYFCASSPYPEDRGTGNTIYFGEGSWLTVV.

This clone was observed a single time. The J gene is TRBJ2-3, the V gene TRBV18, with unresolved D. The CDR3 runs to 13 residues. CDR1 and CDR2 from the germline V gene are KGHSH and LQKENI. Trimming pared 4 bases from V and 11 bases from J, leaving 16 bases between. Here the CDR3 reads CASSQGLGREQYF. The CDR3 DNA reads TGTGCCAGCTCACAAGGCTTGGGCCGTGAGCAGTATTTT.

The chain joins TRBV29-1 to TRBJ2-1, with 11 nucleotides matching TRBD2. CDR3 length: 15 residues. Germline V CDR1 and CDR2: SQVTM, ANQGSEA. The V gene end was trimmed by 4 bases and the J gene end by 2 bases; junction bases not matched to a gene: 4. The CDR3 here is CSVGSSGGTYNEQFF. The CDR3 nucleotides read TGCAGCGTTGGGTCTAGCGGGGGGACCTACAATGAGCAGTTCTTC.

The CDR3 bases are TGTGCCAGCAGTGAGAGGTTTGGGGGGGAACGGTATGGCTACACCTTC. Encoded protein: CASSERFGGERYGYTF. This rearrangement joins TRBV6-4 to TRBJ1-2, with a tentative D call TRBD1 (5 bases). V lost 3 bases and J 5 bases, leaving 19 bases between the germline ends. The CDR3 is 16 residues long. The germline CDR1 and CDR2 sequences are MRHNA and SNTAGT.

The CDR3 DNA reads as TGTGCCAGCAGCCCGGGACAGGGGGCGCGATCCACTGAAGCTTTCTTT. Residues: CASSPGQGARSTEAFF. The gene calls are TRBV5-4 and TRBJ1-1, with TRBD1 identical over 12 bases. CDR1 and CDR2 (germline): SGHNT, YYREEE (reference sequence). The CDR3 sequence is 16 residues long. Trimming took 4 bases from V and 4 from J; bases not matched to a gene: 8. Filled out from reference TRBV5-4 and TRBJ1-1, the complete variable domain reads ETGVTQSPTHLIKTRGQQVTLRCSSQSGHNTVSWYQQALGQGPQFIFQYYREEENGRGNFPPRFSGLQFPNYSSELNVNALELDDSALYLCASSPGQGARSTEAFFGQGTRLTVV.

The CDR3, as DNA: TGTGCCAGCAGTAGACAGGGCTCGAACACTGAAGCTTTCTTT. It yields the protein CASSRQGSNTEAFF. The chain is built from TRBV6-6 and TRBJ1-1; the match to TRBD1 covers 7 bases. Trimming cost V 5 bases and J 1 base; bases outside gene matches: 4. Germline CDR1 MNHNY, CDR2 SVGAGI (reference sequence). The CDR3 sequence is 14 residues long.

CDR3 nucleotide sequence: TGTGCCAGCAGCGTCAGGGGGCAAGGTGAAGCTTTCTTT. Its protein is CASSVRGQGEAFF. This rearrangement joins TRBV9 to TRBJ1-1, with 8 bases that match TRBD1. This CDR3 region has 13 residues. Trimming took 2 bases from V and 7 from J; bases not matched to a gene: 4. The germline V gene has CDR1 SGDLS and CDR2 YYNGEE.

The CDR3: CASGLVQDRGLPGNSPLHF. The DNA of the CDR3 is TGTGCTAGTGGTTTGGTACAAGACAGGGGACTTCCGGGGAATTCACCCCTCCACTTT. The chain has TRBV12-5 and TRBJ1-6; 8 bases match TRBD1. This CDR3 spans 19 amino acids. Trimming at V came to 0 bases and at J to 7 bases, leaving 14 bases not matched to a gene. Looked up from germline, CDR1 is LGHNT and CDR2 is FRNRAP.

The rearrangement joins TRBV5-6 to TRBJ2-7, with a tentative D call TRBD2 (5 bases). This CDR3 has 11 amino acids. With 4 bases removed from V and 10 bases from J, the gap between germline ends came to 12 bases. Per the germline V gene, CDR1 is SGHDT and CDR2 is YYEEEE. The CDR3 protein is CASSNGEGQYF. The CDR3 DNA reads TGTGCCAGCAGCAACGGAGAGGGACAGTACTTC.

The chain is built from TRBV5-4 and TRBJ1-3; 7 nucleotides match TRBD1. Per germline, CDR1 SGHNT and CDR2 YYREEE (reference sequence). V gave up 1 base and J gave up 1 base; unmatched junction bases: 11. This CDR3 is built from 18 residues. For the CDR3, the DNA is TGTGCCAGCAGCTTGTTTGGGACAGTGCAACAGTCTGGAAACACCATATATTTT. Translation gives CASSLFGTVQQSGNTIYF.

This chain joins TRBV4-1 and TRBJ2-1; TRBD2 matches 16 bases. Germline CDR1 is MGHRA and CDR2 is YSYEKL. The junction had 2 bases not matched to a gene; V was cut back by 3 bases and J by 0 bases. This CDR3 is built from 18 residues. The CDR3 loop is CASSQGLAGGSSYNEQFF. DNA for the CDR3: TGCGCCAGCAGCCAGGGACTAGCGGGGGGGAGCTCCTACAATGAGCAGTTCTTC.

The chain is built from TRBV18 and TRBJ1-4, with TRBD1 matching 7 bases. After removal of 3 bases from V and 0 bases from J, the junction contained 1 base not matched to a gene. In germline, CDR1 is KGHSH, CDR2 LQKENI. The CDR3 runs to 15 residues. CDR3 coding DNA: TGTGCCAGCTCACCCCAGGGGGCAACTAATGAAAAACTGTTTTTT. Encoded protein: CASSPQGATNEKLFF. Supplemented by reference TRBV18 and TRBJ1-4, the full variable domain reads NAGVMQNPRHLVRRRGQEARLRCSPMKGHSHVYWYRQLPEEGLKFMVYLQKENIIDESGMPKERFSAEFPKEGPSILRIQQVVRGDSAAYFCASSPQGATNEKLFFGSGTQLSVL.

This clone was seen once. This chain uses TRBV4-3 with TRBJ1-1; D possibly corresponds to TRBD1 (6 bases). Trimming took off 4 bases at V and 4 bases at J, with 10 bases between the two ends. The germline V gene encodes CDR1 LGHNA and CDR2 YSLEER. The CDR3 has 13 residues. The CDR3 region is CASSLTGSTEAFF. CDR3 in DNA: TGCGCCAGCAGCCTAACAGGGTCCACTGAAGCTTTCTTT.

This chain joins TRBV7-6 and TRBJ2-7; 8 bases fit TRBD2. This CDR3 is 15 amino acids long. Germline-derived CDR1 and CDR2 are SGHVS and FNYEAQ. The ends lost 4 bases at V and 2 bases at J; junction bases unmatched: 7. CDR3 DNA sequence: TGTGCCAGCAGCTCAAGTAGCGGGACAACCTACGAGCAGTACTTC. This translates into CASSSSSGTTYEQYF.

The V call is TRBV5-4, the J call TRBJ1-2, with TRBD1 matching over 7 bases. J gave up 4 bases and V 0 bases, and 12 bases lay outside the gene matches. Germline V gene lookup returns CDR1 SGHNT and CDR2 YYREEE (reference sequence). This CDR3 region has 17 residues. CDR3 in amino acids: CASSLARTGKVGYGYTF. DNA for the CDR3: TGTGCCAGCAGCTTGGCTCGGACAGGCAAGGTCGGCTATGGCTACACCTTC.